This TCR beta chain was profiled in a study of T-cell memory formation after mild COVID-19. Study-level results: Most CD4+ clones that shrank were in CM and EM, while CD8+ ones turned up in EMRA.

About this clonotype: The antigen is undetermined.

MiXCR, applied by TCRdb to the 5' RACE reads, yields one record per CDR3 protein. The data hold around 200,000 distinct CDR3 sequences, with 16% observed a single time. This receptor was identified in an adult woman who had mild COVID-19 (a few samples of this study predate the infection). Cell type and time point are not known. Sequenced sample: PBMCs or a T cell subset sorted from them (not recorded which).

The CDR3 DNA reads TGTGCCAGCGCTGAGGGGGGGCCCTACGAGCAGTACTTC. Its protein product is CASAEGGPYEQYF. This chain uses TRBV5-8 with TRBJ2-7, with D possibly being TRBD2 (7 bases). This CDR3 is 13 amino acids long. Germline V gene sequence: CDR1 SGHTS, CDR2 YDEGEE. Trimming cost V 7 bases and J 2 bases, with 13 bases left between them.